These 30 T cell receptor beta chains share one sample of origin, sequenced in a study of cytomegalovirus exposure and HLA in healthy donors. PCR used 60 Vbeta primers and 13 Jbeta primers. Clones were sequenced by immunoSEQ multiplex PCR, and TCRdb holds only the in-frame ones, with some missing. Found here are 100,000 to 150,000 clones, about three quarters of them singletons; the top ten hold 0.95% to 1.5%. Sequenced material: PBMCs. The receptors were gathered from a female donor in good health and CMV-seronegative.

This chain connects TRBV12-5 to TRBJ1-1; no firm D call. Deletions cut 0 bases from V and 4 bases from J, with 12 bases between. CDR1 is LGHNT and CDR2 is FRNRAP in the germline V gene. The CDR3 spans 15 residues. The CDR3 sequence: CASGLVVTRGTEAFF. DNA of the CDR3: TGTGCTAGTGGTTTGGTAGTAACACGTGGCACTGAAGCTTTCTTT. Looking up the rest from reference TRBV12-5 and TRBJ1-1 gives the full variable domain: DARVTQTPRHKVTEMGQEVTMRCQPILGHNTVFWYRQTMMQGLELLAYFRNRAPLDDSGMPKDRFSAEMPDATLATLKIQPSEPRDSAVYFCASGLVVTRGTEAFFGQGTRLTVV.

V usage is TRBV27 and J usage is TRBJ2-3, with TRBD2 matching 8 bases. CDR1 and CDR2 from the germline V gene are MNHEY and SMNVEV (reference sequence). V lost 2 bases, J lost 4 bases, and 2 bases stayed unmatched. CDR3 size: 14 residues. The CDR3 bases are TGTGCCAGCAGTTTAGCGGGAGGACCAGATACGCAGTATTTT. Its translation: CASSLAGGPDTQYF.

This sequence joins TRBV5-1 and TRBJ2-6; TRBD1 aligns across 8 bases. The CDR3 contains 20 residues. From germline, CDR1 is SGHRS and CDR2 YFSETQ. Trimming at V came to 0 bases and at J to 4 bases, leaving 15 bases not matched to a gene. CDR3 in DNA: TGCGCCAGCAGCTTGGCCGCGCCCTGGACAGGGTTGGCCGGGGCCAACGTCCTGACTTTC. This sequence encodes CASSLAAPWTGLAGANVLTF.

This chain links TRBV6-1 with TRBJ2-1; 7 bases are a match to TRBD2. V was clipped by 1 base and J by 3 bases; unmatched bases: 9. Germline CDR1 is MNHNS and CDR2 is SASEGT. The length of the CDR3 is 17 residues. CDR3 sequence: CASSEEVRVAGYNEQFF. CDR3 DNA: TGTGCCAGCAGTGAAGAGGTTAGAGTAGCGGGCTACAATGAGCAGTTCTTC.

This chain links TRBV7-9 with TRBJ2-3; perhaps TRBD1 as D (6 bases). This CDR3 has 14 amino acids. The germline V gene has CDR1 SEHNR and CDR2 FQNEAQ (reference sequence). The V and J ends lost 5 bases and 1 base respectively, with 10 bases between them. The CDR3 loop is CASSRTARTDTQYF. The CDR3 DNA sequence: TGTGCCAGCAGCCGGACAGCCCGCACAGATACGCAGTATTTT.

This clone was detected a few times. J is TRBJ2-3 and V is TRBV7-9; TRBD2 aligns across 12 bases. This CDR3 is built from 16 residues. Trimming at V came to 4 bases and at J to 8 bases, leaving 10 bases not matched to a gene. CDR1 is SEHNR, CDR2 FQNEAQ, per germline (reference sequence). Here the CDR3 DNA reads TGTGCCAGCAGCTCCAGACTAGCGGGAGTCCTCGGTACGCAGTATTTT. Its protein is CASSSRLAGVLGTQYF.

The chain recombines TRBV7-6 with TRBJ1-3, with D hard to call. The V and J ends lost 1 base and 2 bases respectively, with 12 bases between them. The CDR3 is 16 amino acids. The germline V gene has CDR1 SGHVS and CDR2 FNYEAQ. The CDR3: CASSLGTGAPGNTIYF. For the CDR3, the DNA is TGTGCCAGCAGCTTAGGTACCGGAGCACCTGGAAACACCATATATTTT.

This clone was counted between two and nine times. The gene calls are TRBV27 and TRBJ2-3; 9 nucleotides line up with TRBD2. With 8 bases clipped from V and 7 bases from J, the junction kept 16 bases outside the gene matches. The CDR3 runs to 16 residues. Germline-derived CDR1 and CDR2 are MNHEY and SMNVEV (reference sequence). The CDR3: CASSSALAGSGNTQYF. The CDR3, as DNA: TGTGCCAGCTCCTCGGCGCTAGCGGGGTCCGGGAATACGCAGTATTTT.

This clone showed up just once. The chain joins TRBV10-3 to TRBJ2-5, with a possible D match to TRBD1 (6 bases). The end of the DNA aligns better with TRBJ2-7, so the J call may be wrong. CDR1 ENHRY and CDR2 SYGVKD come from the germline V gene. CDR3 length: 14 residues. This CDR3 is CAISEFTGPYEQYF. For the CDR3, the DNA is TGTGCCATCAGTGAATTTACAGGGCCCTACGAGCAGTACTTC.

The chain couples TRBV29-1 to TRBJ2-1; D might be TRBD2 (6 bases). V lost 4 bases, J lost 0 bases, and 16 bases lay in between. Germline V lookup: CDR1 SQVTM, CDR2 ANQGSEA. The CDR3 contains 16 residues. For the CDR3, the DNA is TGCAGCGTTGGGATCCCCCTGGGGGGCTCCTACAATGAGCAGTTCTTC. As protein: CSVGIPLGGSYNEQFF.

The chain joins TRBV10-3 to TRBJ2-5; a weak D match, TRBD2 (7 bases). Germline-derived CDR1 and CDR2 are ENHRY and SYGVKD. The germline V and J ends were trimmed by 5 bases and 7 bases, with 17 bases remaining between them. The CDR3 contains 14 residues. CDR3 protein: CAISNQNREGTQYF. In DNA form, the CDR3 reads TGTGCCATCAGTAACCAGAACAGGGAGGGGACCCAGTACTTC.

The sample holds one count of this clone. V is TRBV13 and J is TRBJ2-4; 7 bases are a match to TRBD1. Germline lookup yields CDR1 PRHDT and CDR2 FYEKMQ (reference sequence). The CDR3 spans 15 residues. Trimming cost V 5 bases and J 6 bases; bases outside gene matches: 10. This CDR3 reads CASSPQGRVGNIQYF. The CDR3 coding sequence is TGTGCCAGCAGCCCACAGGGGCGGGTGGGAAACATTCAGTACTTC.

J is TRBJ1-1 and V is TRBV6-1, with unresolved D. The germline V gene has CDR1 MNHNS and CDR2 SASEGT. V gave up 4 bases and J gave up 4 bases, with 13 bases separating them. This CDR3 comprises 14 residues. CDR3 sequence (DNA): TGTGCCAGCAGTGTTCAGAGGGATCTCACTGAAGCTTTCTTT. Translation gives CASSVQRDLTEAFF.

This clone was counted between two and nine times. V is TRBV14 and J is TRBJ1-5; D call uncertain. This CDR3 comprises 12 residues. Trimming stripped 2 bases from V and 4 bases from J, with 3 bases between. CDR1 and CDR2 (germline): SGHDN, FVKESK. The CDR3 DNA follows: TGTGCCAGCAGCCAAACTAATCAGCCCCAGCATTTT. This gives the protein CASSQTNQPQHF.

The chain employs TRBV18 and TRBJ2-6; D may be TRBD1 (5 bases). Per the germline V gene, CDR1 is KGHSH and CDR2 is LQKENI. Trimming left V 0 bases short and J 0 bases short, with 6 bases between. This CDR3 contains 16 residues. Here the CDR3 DNA reads TGTGCCAGCTCACCACCGGGGCTCTCTGGGGCCAACGTCCTGACTTTC. As protein: CASSPPGLSGANVLTF.

This rearrangement joins TRBV28 to TRBJ2-7; 9 nucleotides line up with TRBD2. With 5 bases clipped from V and 4 bases from J, the junction kept 9 bases outside the gene matches. The CDR3 consists of 15 residues. Germline CDR1 and CDR2: MDHEN and SYDVKM. Here the CDR3 reads CASSPAGGSGYEQYF. CDR3 coding DNA: TGTGCCAGCAGTCCAGCGGGGGGTTCGGGGTACGAGCAGTACTTC.

This clone was counted a single time. CDR3 in DNA: TGTGCCAGCAGTGGGTGGTGGACTTCGGACAGGCGTTCTGGAAACACCATATATTTT. This translates into CASSGWWTSDRRSGNTIYF. This sequence joins TRBV28 and TRBJ1-3; 7 bases line up with TRBD1. Germline V gene sequence: CDR1 MDHEN, CDR2 SYDVKM. The CDR3 totals 19 residues. After removal of 5 bases from V and 1 base from J, the junction contained 17 bases not matched to a gene.

This chain joins TRBV5-1 and TRBJ1-3; 7 nucleotides line up with TRBD1. This CDR3 has 15 residues. Trimming took 6 bases from V and 2 from J; bases not matched to a gene: 8. Germline assignment: CDR1 SGHRS and CDR2 YFSETQ. CDR3 nucleotide sequence: TGCGCCAGCACCCGAACAGGGGAAACTGGAAACACCATATATTTT. Protein product: CASTRTGETGNTIYF.

This clone occurred once. This chain links TRBV5-6 with TRBJ2-1, with unresolved D. CDR3 length: 13 amino acids. The V and J ends lost 0 bases and 7 bases respectively, with 8 bases between them. Germline CDR1 SGHDT, CDR2 YYEEEE. The CDR3 is CASSLGLVNEQFF. In nucleotides, the CDR3 is TGTGCCAGCAGCTTGGGCCTAGTGAATGAGCAGTTCTTC.

This clone has just a few counts. The chain joins TRBV6-4 to TRBJ2-3, with TRBD1 identical over 7 bases. Germline V gene lookup returns CDR1 MRHNA and CDR2 SNTAGT. The V and J ends lost 4 bases and 0 bases, in that order; junction bases with no gene match: 4. This CDR3 has 15 residues. The CDR3 here is CASSARQGSTDTQYF. Here the CDR3 DNA reads TGTGCCAGCAGTGCGCGACAGGGCAGCACAGATACGCAGTATTTT.

V is TRBV27 and J is TRBJ2-1; TRBD2 might be the D (5 bases). In germline, CDR1 is MNHEY, CDR2 SMNVEV (reference sequence). CDR3 length: 14 amino acids. V was clipped by 4 bases and J by 6 bases, with 13 bases between them. This chain's CDR3 is CASSSPPTSNEQFF. CDR3 sequence (DNA): TGTGCCAGCAGTTCCCCCCCCACTAGCAATGAGCAGTTCTTC.

The rearrangement joins TRBV14 to TRBJ1-2; D possibly corresponds to TRBD1 (6 bases). The CDR3 runs 15 residues. CDR1 is SGHDN, CDR2 FVKESK, per germline. V lost 2 bases, J lost 8 bases, and 18 bases lay in between. The CDR3 DNA is TGTGCCAGCAGCCAACACGCGACAGGTTCGCGGGGCTACACCTTC. It translates to CASSQHATGSRGYTF.

The chain carries TRBV5-8 and TRBJ2-1; TRBD2 matches at 9 bases. The CDR3 contains 15 residues. Germline CDR1 is SGHTS and CDR2 is YDEGEE. With 4 bases clipped from V and 2 bases from J, the junction kept 4 bases outside the gene matches. This CDR3 reads CASSREREAYNEQFF. The CDR3, as DNA: TGTGCCAGCAGCCGTGAGCGGGAGGCCTACAATGAGCAGTTCTTC.

The CDR3 protein is CASSSRLAGGRWYEQFF. The CDR3 region has the DNA TGTGCCAGCAGCTCGAGACTAGCGGGGGGGCGTTGGTATGAGCAGTTCTTC. The gene calls are TRBV5-8 and TRBJ2-1, with 14 bases that match TRBD2. CDR3 length equals 17 residues. The V segment lost 3 bases and the J segment 8 bases; nucleotides outside the gene matches: 10. Germline lookup yields CDR1 SGHTS and CDR2 YDEGEE.

This clone was counted only a few times. For the CDR3, the DNA is TGTGCCAGCAGCTCCCCCGGGACAGGGGGCATGCAGTACTTC. Its translation: CASSSPGTGGMQYF. The V gene is TRBV11-2, the J gene TRBJ2-7; 12 positions agree with TRBD1. CDR1 is SGHAT and CDR2 is FQNNGV in the germline V gene. Unmatched junction bases numbered 7, after V lost 4 bases and J lost 9 bases. This CDR3 spans 14 amino acids.

The rearrangement joins TRBV9 to TRBJ2-5; D may be TRBD1 (7 bases). This CDR3 is 15 amino acids long. CDR1 is SGDLS and CDR2 is YYNGEE in the germline V gene. V lost 1 base and J 5 bases, leaving 15 bases between the germline ends. The CDR3 here is CASSVPGTAGETQYF. For the CDR3, the DNA is TGTGCCAGCAGCGTACCCGGGACAGCGGGCGAGACCCAGTACTTC. The whole variable domain, filled in from reference TRBV9 and TRBJ2-5, reads DSGVTQTPKHLITATGQRVTLRCSPRSGDLSVYWYQQSLDQGLQFLIQYYNGEERAKGNILERFSAQQFPDLHSELNLSSLELGDSALYFCASSVPGTAGETQYFGPGTRLLVL.

V is TRBV6-5 and J is TRBJ1-1; no definite D call. The V and J ends lost 0 bases and 11 bases respectively, with 22 bases between them. CDR1 and CDR2 (germline): MNHEY, SVGAGI. CDR3 length: 16 residues. The CDR3 bases are TGTGCCAGCAGTTACTCCCTACAAACAGTACCTAGCGGGGCTTTCTTT. Its protein product is CASSYSLQTVPSGAFF.

The J gene is TRBJ1-6, the V gene TRBV6-5; TRBD1 matches 8 bases. The J segment lost 10 bases and the V segment lost 2 bases, leaving 10 bases of the junction unmatched. This CDR3 comprises 16 residues. Germline CDR1 is MNHEY and CDR2 is SVGAGI. CDR3 sequence reads: CASSYTDRGSGSPLHF. The DNA for the CDR3 is TGTGCCAGCAGTTACACCGACAGGGGTTCAGGATCACCCCTCCACTTT.

The chain recombines TRBV5-1 with TRBJ2-5; 7 bases line up with TRBD2. V dropped 2 bases and J dropped 4; count of bases not matched to a gene: 2. From germline, CDR1 is SGHRS and CDR2 YFSETQ. The length of the CDR3 is 13 residues. The CDR3 protein is CASSFGLVETQYF. For the CDR3, the DNA is TGCGCCAGCAGCTTCGGACTAGTAGAGACCCAGTACTTC.

This chain uses TRBV27 with TRBJ1-6, with unresolved D. V was trimmed by 3 bases and J by 5 bases, leaving 8 bases between them. CDR1 and CDR2 from the germline V gene are MNHEY and SMNVEV (reference sequence). The CDR3 length is 14 residues. The CDR3: CASSLAVNNSPLHF. DNA for the CDR3: TGTGCCAGCAGTTTGGCAGTAAATAATTCACCCCTCCACTTT.